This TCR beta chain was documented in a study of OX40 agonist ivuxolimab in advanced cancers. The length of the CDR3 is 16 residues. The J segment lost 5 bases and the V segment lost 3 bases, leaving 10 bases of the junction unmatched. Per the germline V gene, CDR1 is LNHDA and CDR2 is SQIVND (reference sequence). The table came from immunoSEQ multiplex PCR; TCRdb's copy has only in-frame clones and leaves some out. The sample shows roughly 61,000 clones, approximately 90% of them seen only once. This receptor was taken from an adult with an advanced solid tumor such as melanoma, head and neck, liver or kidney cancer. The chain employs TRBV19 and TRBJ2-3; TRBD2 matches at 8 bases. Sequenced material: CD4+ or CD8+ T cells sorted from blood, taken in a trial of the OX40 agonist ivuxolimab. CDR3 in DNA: TGTGCCAGTAGTATTATCTTGCGGGGGGACCGAGATACGCAGTATTTT. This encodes CASSIILRGDRDTQYF.